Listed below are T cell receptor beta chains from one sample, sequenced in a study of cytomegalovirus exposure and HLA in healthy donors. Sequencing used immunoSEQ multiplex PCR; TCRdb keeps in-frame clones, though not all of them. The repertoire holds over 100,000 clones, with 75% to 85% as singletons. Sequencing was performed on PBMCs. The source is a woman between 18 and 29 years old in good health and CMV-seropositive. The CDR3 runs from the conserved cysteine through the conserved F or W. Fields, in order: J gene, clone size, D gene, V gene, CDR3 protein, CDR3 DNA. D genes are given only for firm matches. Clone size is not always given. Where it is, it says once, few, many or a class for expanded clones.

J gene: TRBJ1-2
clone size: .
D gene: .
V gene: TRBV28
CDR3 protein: CASSLVVVDRGGYTF
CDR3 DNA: TGTGCCAGCAGTTTAGTAGTGGTAGATCGCGGCGGCTACACCTTC

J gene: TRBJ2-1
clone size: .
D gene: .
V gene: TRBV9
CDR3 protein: CASSVGEGGRYNEQFF
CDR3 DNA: TGTGCCAGCAGCGTAGGGGAGGGGGGGCGCTACAATGAGCAGTTCTTC

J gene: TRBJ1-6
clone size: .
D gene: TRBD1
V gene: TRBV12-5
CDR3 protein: CASGQGQANSPLHF
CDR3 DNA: TGTGCTAGTGGTCAAGGACAGGCTAATTCACCCCTCCACTTT

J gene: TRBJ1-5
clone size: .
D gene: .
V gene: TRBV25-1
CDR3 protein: CASSEREGNQPQHF
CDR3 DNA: TGTGCCAGCAGTGAAAGGGAGGGCAATCAGCCCCAGCATTTT

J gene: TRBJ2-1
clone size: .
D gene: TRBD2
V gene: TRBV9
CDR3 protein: CASSVGPGGEDEQFF
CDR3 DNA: TGTGCCAGCAGCGTAGGGCCGGGGGGGGAGGATGAGCAGTTCTTC

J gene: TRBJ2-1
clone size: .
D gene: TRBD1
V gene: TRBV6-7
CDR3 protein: CASSFYCRDRVYNEQFF
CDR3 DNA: TGTGCCAGCAGTTTTTATTGCCGGGACAGGGTTTACAATGAGCAGTTCTTC

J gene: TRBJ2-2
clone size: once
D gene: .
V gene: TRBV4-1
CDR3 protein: CASSQTMVGELFF
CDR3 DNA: TGCGCCAGCAGCCAAACAATGGTCGGGGAGCTGTTTTTT

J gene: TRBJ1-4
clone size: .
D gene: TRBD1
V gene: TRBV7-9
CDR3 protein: CASSPRTGTEKLFF
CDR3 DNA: TGTGCCAGCAGTCCCCGGACAGGAACTGAAAAACTGTTTTTT

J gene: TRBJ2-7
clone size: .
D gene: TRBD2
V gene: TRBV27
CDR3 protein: CASSPPRGGENEQYF
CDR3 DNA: TGTGCCAGCAGCCCCCCCCGGGGGGGAGAGAACGAGCAGTACTTC

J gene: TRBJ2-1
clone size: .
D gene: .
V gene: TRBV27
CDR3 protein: CASSTVRAGTYNEQFF
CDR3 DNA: TGTGCCAGCAGTACCGTTAGAGCGGGTACCTACAATGAGCAGTTCTTC

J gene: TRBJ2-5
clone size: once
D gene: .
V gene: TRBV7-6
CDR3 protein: CASSPLAVGLGTQYF
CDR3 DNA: TGTGCCAGCAGCCCCCTAGCCGTGGGCCTCGGGACCCAGTACTTC

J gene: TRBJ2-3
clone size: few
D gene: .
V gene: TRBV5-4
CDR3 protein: CASSAQGRGGLIDTQYF
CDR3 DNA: TGTGCCAGCAGCGCGCAGGGGAGGGGGGGCCTAATAGATACGCAGTATTTT

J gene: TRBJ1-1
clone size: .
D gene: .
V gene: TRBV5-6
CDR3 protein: CASSFGGTEAFF
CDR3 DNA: TGTGCCAGCAGCTTTGGAGGGACTGAAGCTTTCTTT

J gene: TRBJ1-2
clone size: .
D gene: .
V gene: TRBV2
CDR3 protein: CASRRGYGYTF
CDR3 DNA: TGTGCCAGCAGAAGGGGCTATGGCTACACCTTC

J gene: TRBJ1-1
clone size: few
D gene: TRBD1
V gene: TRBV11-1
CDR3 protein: CASSARDREAFF
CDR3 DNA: TGTGCCAGCAGCGCCCGGGACAGAGAAGCTTTCTTT

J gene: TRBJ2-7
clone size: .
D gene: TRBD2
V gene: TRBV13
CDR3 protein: CASSRGVYEQYF
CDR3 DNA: TGTGCCAGCAGCCGGGGGGTCTACGAGCAGTACTTC

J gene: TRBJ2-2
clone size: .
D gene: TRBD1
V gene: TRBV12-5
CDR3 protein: CASGLGYRDSYTGELFF
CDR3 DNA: TGTGCTAGTGGTTTGGGCTACCGGGACAGTTACACCGGGGAGCTGTTTTTT

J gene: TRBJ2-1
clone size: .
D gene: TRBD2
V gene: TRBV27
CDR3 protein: CASSVASGGAYNEQFF
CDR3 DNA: TGTGCCAGCAGCGTGGCTAGCGGGGGGGCCTACAATGAGCAGTTCTTC

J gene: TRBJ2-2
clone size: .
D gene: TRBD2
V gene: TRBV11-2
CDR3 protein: CASRSGGGTGELFF
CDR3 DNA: TGTGCCAGCAGATCGGGGGGAGGGACCGGGGAGCTGTTTTTT

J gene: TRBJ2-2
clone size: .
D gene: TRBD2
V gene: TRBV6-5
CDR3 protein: CASSPLAGSTGELFF
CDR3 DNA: TGTGCCAGCAGCCCTCTAGCGGGGTCCACCGGGGAGCTGTTTTTT

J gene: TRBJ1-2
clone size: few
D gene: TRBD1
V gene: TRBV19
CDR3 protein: CASSIGRRQGTSNYGYTF
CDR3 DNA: TGTGCCAGTAGTATTGGACGTAGACAGGGGACTTCTAACTATGGCTACACCTTC

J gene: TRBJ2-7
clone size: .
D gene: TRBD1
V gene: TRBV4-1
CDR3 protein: CASSQTGASSYEQYF
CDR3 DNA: TGCGCCAGCAGCCAAACAGGGGCCAGCTCCTACGAGCAGTACTTC